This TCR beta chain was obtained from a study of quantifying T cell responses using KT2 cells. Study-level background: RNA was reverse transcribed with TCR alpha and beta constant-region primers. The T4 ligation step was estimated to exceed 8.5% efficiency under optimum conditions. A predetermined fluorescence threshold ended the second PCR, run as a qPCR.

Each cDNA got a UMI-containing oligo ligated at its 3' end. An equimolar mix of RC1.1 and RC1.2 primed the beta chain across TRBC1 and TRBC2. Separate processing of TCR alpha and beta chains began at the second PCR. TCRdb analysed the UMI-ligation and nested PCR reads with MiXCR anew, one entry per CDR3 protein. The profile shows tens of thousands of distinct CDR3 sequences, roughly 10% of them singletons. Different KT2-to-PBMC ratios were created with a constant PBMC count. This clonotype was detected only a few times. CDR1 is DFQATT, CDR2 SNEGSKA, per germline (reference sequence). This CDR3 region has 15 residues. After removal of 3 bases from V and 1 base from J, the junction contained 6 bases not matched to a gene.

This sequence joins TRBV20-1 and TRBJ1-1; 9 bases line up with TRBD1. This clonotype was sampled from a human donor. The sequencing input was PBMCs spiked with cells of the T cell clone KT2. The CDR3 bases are TGCAGTGCTAGTCAGGGGACAGGGAGGAACACTGAAGCTTTCTTT. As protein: CSASQGTGRNTEAFF.